A single sample is the source of the 18 T cell receptor beta chains below, sequenced in a study of graft-versus-host responses after intestinal transplantation. The antigens of these receptors remain unknown. Assay: immunoSEQ multiplex PCR; the TCRdb copy retains only in-frame clones and omits some. Among roughly 120,000 clones listed, 80% to 95% were seen once. The sequences come from unstimulated CD8+ T cells sorted from spleen or lymph node cells, collected before intestinal transplant. These receptors all stem from a human donor who received an intestinal transplant.

The gene calls are TRBV27 and TRBJ2-1; D possibly uses TRBD1 or TRBD2 (5 bases each). Trimming cost V 7 bases and J 2 bases, with 24 bases left between them. The germline CDR1 and CDR2 sequences are MNHEY and SMNVEV (reference sequence). The length of the CDR3 is 18 residues. For the CDR3, the DNA is TGTGCCAGCATATCCCCCGGGGCCGAAAAGCAACCCTACAATGAGCAGTTCTTC. It translates to CASISPGAEKQPYNEQFF.

On this clone: A junction end diverges from the germline sequence, so it may reflect a read error. V gene TRBV7-3 combines with J gene TRBJ2-2; TRBD2 is a possible D gene (5 bases). Germline V gene lookup returns CDR1 SGHTA and CDR2 FQGTGA. The CDR3 extends over 15 amino acids. The DNA for the CDR3 is TGTGCCAGCAGCTTAATGTCGGGAATTCTCGGGGAGCCGTTTTTT. It is translated as CASSLMSGILGEPFF.

CDR3 nucleotide sequence: TGTGCCAGTTCGGTTTCAACGGCCTGGTGGGGCTACACCTTC. Its translation is CASSVSTAWWGYTF. The chain recombines TRBV19 with TRBJ1-2; D ambiguous. The CDR3 extends over 14 amino acids. Germline V CDR1 and CDR2: LNHDA, SQIVND (reference sequence). The germline V and J ends were trimmed by 8 bases and 8 bases, with 21 bases remaining between them. Filled out from reference TRBV19 and TRBJ1-2, the complete variable domain reads DGGITQSPKYLFRKEGQNVTLSCEQNLNHDAMYWYRQDPGQGLRLIYYSQIVNDFQKGDIAEGYSVSREKKESFPLTVTSAQKNPTAFYLCASSVSTAWWGYTFGSGTRLTVV.

This chain links TRBV9 with TRBJ2-2; 7 bases match TRBD2. The ends lost 5 bases at V and 2 bases at J; junction bases unmatched: 6. CDR3 length equals 15 residues. The germline V gene has CDR1 SGDLS and CDR2 YYNGEE. CDR3 coding DNA: TGTGCCAGCAGGGGGGGGGACTACAACACCGGGGAGCTGTTTTTT. Residues: CASRGGDYNTGELFF.

A single count supports this clone. The chain couples TRBV5-1 to TRBJ2-7, with D possibly matching TRBD2 (5 bases). The CDR3 consists of 12 residues. The germline V and J ends were trimmed by 4 bases and 6 bases, with 11 bases remaining between them. CDR1 and CDR2 from the germline V gene are SGHRS and YFSETQ. This chain's CDR3 is CASSRGAGEQYF. The CDR3 DNA is TGCGCCAGCAGCCGTGGCGCGGGCGAGCAGTACTTC.

The table lists this clone with a few counts. This chain uses TRBV19 with TRBJ1-2; D call uncertain. CDR3 length equals 12 residues. The V gene lost 1 base and the J gene lost 8 bases, with 8 bases spanning the gap. CDR1 and CDR2 (germline): LNHDA, SQIVND (reference sequence). CDR3 nucleotides: TGTGCCAGTAGTATAGCCCCGGGAGGCTACACCTTC. Translating it yields CASSIAPGGYTF.

This clone was seen only once. The rearrangement links TRBV6-5 to TRBJ1-2; D might be TRBD1 (5 bases). Germline V gene data show CDR1 as MNHEY and CDR2 as SVGAGI. Deletions cut 2 bases from V and 4 bases from J, with 11 bases between. The length of the CDR3 is 14 residues. CDR3 nucleotide sequence: TGTGCCAGCAGTTACGGGACGGGACTCTATGGCTACACCTTC. It translates to CASSYGTGLYGYTF.

V usage is TRBV9 and J usage is TRBJ2-1; 9 nucleotides match TRBD2. This CDR3 has 15 amino acids. Germline V lookup: CDR1 SGDLS, CDR2 YYNGEE. With V trimmed by 4 bases and J by 2 bases, 4 bases remained unmatched. The CDR3 DNA sequence: TGTGCCAGCAGCCCGCTAGCGGGGACCTACAATGAGCAGTTCTTC. Amino acids: CASSPLAGTYNEQFF.

The chain couples TRBV2 to TRBJ2-6; TRBD2 aligns across 10 bases. The germline gives CDR1 SNHLY, CDR2 FYNNEI. CDR3 length: 17 residues. V was pared by 5 bases and J by 0 bases, with 4 bases of the junction left unmatched. The CDR3 nucleotides are TGTGCCAGCAGTTTTAGCGGGAGGCTCTCTGGGGCCAACGTCCTGACTTTC. Translated, it gives CASSFSGRLSGANVLTF.

The chain has TRBV5-6 and TRBJ2-7; D gene ambiguous. Germline V gene sequence: CDR1 SGHDT, CDR2 YYEEEE. The CDR3 has 13 residues. V was clipped by 4 bases and J by 3 bases, with 11 bases between them. CDR3 sequence reads: CASSPPLYYEQYF. CDR3 nucleotides: TGTGCCAGCAGCCCCCCCCTCTACTACGAGCAGTACTTC. Looking up the rest from reference TRBV5-6 and TRBJ2-7 gives the full variable domain: DAGVTQSPTHLIKTRGQQVTLRCSPKSGHDTVSWYQQALGQGPQFIFQYYEEEERQRGNFPDRFSGHQFPNYSSELNVNALLLGDSALYLCASSPPLYYEQYFGPGTRLTVT.

V and J are TRBV6-5 and TRBJ2-7; a weak D match, TRBD2 (6 bases). There are 14 residues in the CDR3. Trimming took 2 bases from V and 1 from J, leaving 9 bases between them. Germline loops: CDR1 MNHEY, CDR2 SVGAGI. The CDR3 region has the DNA TGTGCCAGCAGTTACACCGGGAGTTCCTACGAGCAGTACTTC. This sequence encodes CASSYTGSSYEQYF.

The J gene is TRBJ2-7, the V gene TRBV10-3; tentative D call: TRBD2 (9 bases). This CDR3 contains 14 residues. Trimming removed 8 bases at V and 2 bases at J, with 16 bases between. Germline CDR1 reads ENHRY; CDR2 reads SYGVKD. The CDR3 coding sequence is TGTGCCATCGCGGGGGGGGACAGGACCTACGAGCAGTACTTC. This encodes CAIAGGDRTYEQYF.

The J gene is TRBJ2-1, the V gene TRBV9; D is possibly TRBD1 or TRBD2 (6 bases each). In germline, CDR1 is SGDLS, CDR2 YYNGEE. CDR3 size: 13 residues. The ends were cut back, 2 bases at V and 9 bases at J, with 12 bases in the middle. As DNA, the CDR3 is TGTGCCAGCAGCGTGGACGGAGGGGGTGAGCAGTTCTTC. Translating gives CASSVDGGGEQFF.

The V and J genes are TRBV27 and TRBJ2-7; the D is unclear. V was cut by 6 bases and J by 1 base, with 10 bases left in between. This CDR3 comprises 13 residues. Germline V CDR1 and CDR2: MNHEY, SMNVEV (reference sequence). The CDR3 here is CASRQQDSYEQYF. CDR3 DNA sequence: TGTGCCAGCAGGCAACAAGATTCCTACGAGCAGTACTTC.

In this sample, this clone turned up once. The V call is TRBV2, the J call TRBJ2-5, with no clear D. The germline V and J ends were trimmed by 4 bases and 2 bases, with 8 bases remaining between them. The CDR3 loop spans 13 amino acids. Looked up from germline, CDR1 is SNHLY and CDR2 is FYNNEI. The CDR3 loop reads CASSVGRQETQYF. In DNA, the CDR3 is TGTGCCAGCAGTGTGGGCAGACAAGAGACCCAGTACTTC.

The chain employs TRBV5-6 and TRBJ2-7; D gene ambiguous. CDR1 is SGHDT and CDR2 is YYEEEE in the germline V gene. Trimming removed 0 bases at V and 1 base at J, with 8 bases between. The CDR3 covers 14 residues. The CDR3 DNA reads TGTGCCAGCAGCTTGGCCCAGCGTTCCTACGAGCAGTACTTC. It is translated as CASSLAQRSYEQYF.

V and J are TRBV9 and TRBJ1-4; D remains unclear. This CDR3 comprises 15 residues. V was shortened by 3 bases and J by 4 bases, with 13 bases between the two germline ends. Germline V gives CDR1 SGDLS, CDR2 YYNGEE. CDR3: CASSAWAARNEKLFF. The CDR3 nucleotides are TGTGCCAGCAGCGCCTGGGCGGCGCGTAATGAAAAACTGTTTTTT. Supplemented by reference TRBV9 and TRBJ1-4, the full variable domain reads DSGVTQTPKHLITATGQRVTLRCSPRSGDLSVYWYQQSLDQGLQFLIQYYNGEERAKGNILERFSAQQFPDLHSELNLSSLELGDSALYFCASSAWAARNEKLFFGSGTQLSVL.

The chain uses TRBV9 and TRBJ2-1, with D perhaps matching TRBD2 (5 bases). The CDR3 is 15 amino acids. Germline assignment: CDR1 SGDLS and CDR2 YYNGEE. V was clipped by 4 bases and J by 3 bases, with 14 bases between them. DNA of the CDR3: TGTGCCAGCAGCCCCGGGGAGCGGAGCTACAATGAGCAGTTCTTC. Protein product: CASSPGERSYNEQFF.